The clone carrying this T cell receptor (beta chain) was recorded many times. CDR3 length: 15 amino acids. V trimming: 4 bases; J trimming: 5 bases; junction bases outside the gene matches: 9. Germline lookup yields CDR1 DFQATT and CDR2 SNEGSKA (reference sequence). These data come from a study of neurological immune-mediated disorders. TCRdb fed the 5' RACE reads into MiXCR, producing one record per CDR3 protein. The data contain 50,000 to 75,000 distinct CDR3 sequences, about 4% of them seen just once; the ten biggest clones take up more than 2.5%. The TCR was taken from a man in his forties or fifties with multiple sclerosis. This chain uses TRBV20-1 with TRBJ2-1; 9 nucleotides match TRBD2. The sample was PBMCs. The CDR3 region has the DNA TGCAGTGCTATGCGGGGGGGGGTATACGACAATGAGCAGTTCTTC. Protein: CSAMRGGVYDNEQFF.